Below, 32 T cell receptor beta chains from the same sample are listed, as sequenced in a study of blood T cells in healthy people across ages. PCR was performed a second time for about 7 to 11 cycles using a sample-barcoded 5' primer and a J-beta primer mix. Each CDR3 protein gets one entry after TCRdb re-called the 5' RACE reads with MiXCR. This table has just over 1 million distinct CDR3 sequences, roughly 45% appearing once. Sequencing was performed on blood. These receptors originate from a woman in her sixties or seventies in good health.

For this clonotype: Its ends do not fully match the called genes, so a read error is possible. The chain combines TRBV20-1 with TRBJ2-7; 9 bases line up with TRBD2. The V gene's germline CDR1 is DFQATT and CDR2 SNEGSKA (reference sequence). The CDR3 consists of 15 residues. The chain's CDR3 is CSASRASGNFYEQHF. In DNA, the CDR3 is TGCAGTGCTAGTCGGGCTAGCGGGAATTTTTACGAGCAGCACTTC.

This clonotype came up many times. V and J are TRBV9 and TRBJ1-5; D is uncertain. This CDR3 has 14 residues. The germline V gene encodes CDR1 SGDLS and CDR2 YYNGEE. Trimming shortened V by 6 bases and J by 1 base, and 11 bases separated the two germline ends. CDR3: CASNEGGSNQPQHF. CDR3 DNA: TGTGCCAGCAATGAGGGAGGGAGCAATCAGCCCCAGCATTTT.

This clonotype has a handful of counts. The chain links TRBV10-3 to TRBJ2-3; D is ambiguous. The CDR3 is made up of 13 amino acids. Per the germline V gene, CDR1 is ENHRY and CDR2 is SYGVKD. With 11 bases removed from V and 11 bases from J, the gap between germline ends came to 23 bases. The CDR3 coding sequence is TGTGCCGCGCAAGCCGACCCATCACTTTTGCAGTATTTT. Translation: CAAQADPSLLQYF.

This clonotype was counted a few times. V gene TRBV28 combines with J gene TRBJ2-7; 7 bases are shared with TRBD2. Germline V gene sequence: CDR1 MDHEN, CDR2 SYDVKM. J lost 5 bases, V lost 1 base, and 5 bases had no gene match. CDR3 length: 14 residues. The CDR3 bases are TGTGCCAGCAGTTTATTGTGGGAGGGGAACGAGCAGTACTTC. Translating it yields CASSLLWEGNEQYF.

CDR3 sequence (DNA): TGCAGTGCTCCTCCTGGGAGCCCATTAGCCAAAAACATTCAGTACTTC. This encodes CSAPPGSPLAKNIQYF. The rearrangement uses TRBV20-1 and TRBJ2-4; D perhaps matches TRBD2 (5 bases). CDR1 DFQATT and CDR2 SNEGSKA come from the germline V gene (reference sequence). The germline V and J ends were trimmed by 5 bases and 0 bases, with 17 bases remaining between them. This CDR3 contains 16 residues.

Here the CDR3 DNA reads TGTGCCAGCAGCGTAGGTTCTAGCGGAGCGGGCAATGAGCAGTTCTTC. It yields the protein CASSVGSSGAGNEQFF. V and J are TRBV9 and TRBJ2-1; 7 bases are shared with TRBD2. V dropped 0 bases and J dropped 6; count of bases not matched to a gene: 9. The CDR3 runs 16 residues. Germline CDR1 and CDR2: SGDLS and YYNGEE.

J is TRBJ2-7 and V is TRBV11-1; tentative D call: TRBD1 (5 bases). The germline V and J ends were trimmed by 1 base and 0 bases, with 13 bases remaining between them. Germline-derived CDR1 and CDR2 are SGHAT and FQDESV (reference sequence). The CDR3 totals 16 residues. The CDR3 region has the DNA TGTGCCAGCAGCTTAGGAGACGGACATATCTCCTACGAGCAGTACTTC. It encodes CASSLGDGHISYEQYF.

This clonotype was seen a few times. V and J are TRBV6-4 and TRBJ2-3, with a weak D call TRBD1 (5 bases). Trimming pared 2 bases from V and 2 bases from J, leaving 8 bases between. CDR3 length equals 14 residues. The germline CDR1 and CDR2 sequences are MRHNA and SNTAGT. The CDR3 DNA reads as TGTGCCAGCAGTGACAGGGGTACCACAGATACGCAGTATTTT. The encoded protein is CASSDRGTTDTQYF.

This clonotype occurred a few times. The chain joins TRBV27 to TRBJ2-1, with 12 bases fitting TRBD2. This CDR3 has 14 amino acids. Germline CDR1 MNHEY, CDR2 SMNVEV (reference sequence). In DNA form, the CDR3 reads TGTGCTACTCTAGCGGGAGGGCCTAGCAATGAGCAGTTCTTC. Translation: CATLAGGPSNEQFF.

This clonotype came up many times. The chain carries TRBV6-6 and TRBJ2-7; D gene ambiguous. V was trimmed by 8 bases and J by 4 bases, leaving 15 bases between them. Germline values: CDR1 MNHNY, CDR2 SVGAGI (reference sequence). The CDR3 consists of 13 residues. In DNA, the CDR3 is TGTGCCAGCTCGACACTGGCCGGGTACGAGCAGTACTTC. This encodes CASSTLAGYEQYF.

The sample holds a few counts of this clonotype. This chain uses TRBV20-1 with TRBJ2-4; a weak D match, TRBD2 (7 bases). The CDR3 covers 17 residues. Germline V gene lookup returns CDR1 DFQATT and CDR2 SNEGSKA (reference sequence). V lost 0 bases and J 3 bases, leaving 18 bases between the germline ends. The CDR3 bases are TGCAGTGCTAGAGATGGGAGGGGCAGGGGTGGCAAAAACATTCAGTACTTC. Protein sequence: CSARDGRGRGGKNIQYF.

This clonotype has just a few counts. The chain uses TRBV10-3 and TRBJ1-1; a weak D match, TRBD1 (5 bases). Per the germline V gene, CDR1 is ENHRY and CDR2 is SYGVKD. The CDR3 totals 14 residues. V lost 6 bases to trimming and J lost 0 bases, with 11 bases between them. In DNA form, the CDR3 reads TGTGCCATCAGGGGGGTGGGTTTGAACACTGAAGCTTTCTTT. Amino acid sequence: CAIRGVGLNTEAFF.

The chain joins TRBV20-1 to TRBJ2-4, with 7 bases fitting TRBD2. The CDR3 is 16 amino acids. The junction had 13 bases not matched to a gene; V was cut back by 0 bases and J by 8 bases. CDR1 and CDR2 from the germline V gene are DFQATT and SNEGSKA (reference sequence). DNA for the CDR3: TGCAGTGCTAGAGATACACTTTTACTAGCGTACGACATTCAGTACTTC. Translation: CSARDTLLLAYDIQYF.

The V gene is TRBV6-2 or TRBV6-3, the J gene TRBJ2-7, with D possibly called TRBD1 or TRBD2 (6 bases each). The length of the CDR3 is 17 residues. CDR1 is MNHEY, CDR2 SVGEGT, per germline. The V gene lost 0 bases and the J gene lost 2 bases, with 17 bases spanning the gap. CDR3 DNA sequence: TGTGCCAGCAGTTACTCAGTGAGGGGGGCCCGCCCCTACGAGCAGTACTTC. Translated, it gives CASSYSVRGARPYEQYF.

The rearrangement links TRBV2 to TRBJ2-5; 9 bases are a match to TRBD1. V trimming: 7 bases; J trimming: 5 bases; junction bases outside the gene matches: 5. Germline CDR1 reads SNHLY; CDR2 reads FYNNEI. This CDR3 contains 13 residues. The CDR3 sequence: CASKKQGAETQYF. The CDR3 nucleotides are TGTGCCAGCAAAAAACAGGGGGCCGAGACCCAGTACTTC.

A single count supports this clonotype. V is TRBV4-1 and J is TRBJ2-3, with 10 bases matching TRBD1. The CDR3 is made up of 17 amino acids. V gave up 1 base and J gave up 7 bases; unmatched junction bases: 11. CDR1 and CDR2 from the germline V gene are MGHRA and YSYEKL. Written as DNA, the CDR3 is TGCGCCAGCAGCCAAGGGCTCCCGGGACAGGGGTTCAATACGCAGTATTTT. It specifies CASSQGLPGQGFNTQYF.

This clonotype was observed a single time. J is TRBJ1-1 and V is TRBV11-1; TRBD1 agrees at 9 bases. The CDR3 spans 14 residues. Germline V lookup: CDR1 SGHAT, CDR2 FQDESV (reference sequence). Unmatched junction bases numbered 6, after V lost 5 bases and J lost 5 bases. This chain's CDR3 is CASSPRTGVTEAFF. CDR3 sequence (DNA): TGTGCCAGCAGCCCAAGGACAGGGGTGACTGAAGCTTTCTTT.

CDR3 in DNA: TGCGCCAGCAGTGAGTCTCGGCAGGGCGGAGATACGCAGTATTTT. It is translated as CASSESRQGGDTQYF. The chain is built from TRBV10-2 and TRBJ2-3, with a tentative D call TRBD1 (5 bases). This CDR3 has 15 residues. V shed 0 bases and J shed 5 bases, with 12 bases lying between them. Germline CDR1 reads WSHSY; CDR2 reads SAAADI.

The V and J genes are TRBV7-9 and TRBJ2-7; the match to TRBD1 covers 8 bases. Germline CDR1 and CDR2: SEHNR and FQNEAQ (reference sequence). The CDR3 is 15 residues long. V dropped 5 bases and J dropped 0; count of bases not matched to a gene: 6. The CDR3 spells CASSLDRGASYEQYF. The CDR3 nucleotides are TGTGCCAGCAGCCTAGACAGGGGAGCCTCCTACGAGCAGTACTTC.

In its sample, this clonotype was seen a few times. V is TRBV13 and J is TRBJ2-7; D ambiguous. V shed 5 bases and J shed 7 bases, with 18 bases lying between them. Per the germline V gene, CDR1 is PRHDT and CDR2 is FYEKMQ (reference sequence). The CDR3 runs to 14 residues. Here the CDR3 DNA reads TGTGCCAGCAGCCCACCGGACGGCCAAAAGGAGCAGTACTTC. It yields the protein CASSPPDGQKEQYF. The full variable domain, with the rest looked up from reference TRBV13 and TRBJ2-7, is AAGVIQSPRHLIKEKRETATLKCYPIPRHDTVYWYQQGPGQDPQFLISFYEKMQSDKGSIPDRFSAQQFSDYHSELNMSSLELGDSALYFCASSPPDGQKEQYFGPGTRLTVT.

This clonotype showed up just once. CDR3 amino acids: CSAQGQGDNYGYTF. The CDR3 DNA is TGCAGTGCACAAGGACAGGGGGATAACTATGGCTACACCTTC. The rearrangement links TRBV20-1 to TRBJ1-2, with 10 nucleotides matching TRBD1. This CDR3 is built from 14 residues. The germline gives CDR1 DFQATT, CDR2 SNEGSKA (reference sequence). J lost 1 base, V lost 6 bases, and 5 bases had no gene match.

This clonotype was counted once. This chain links TRBV9 with TRBJ2-1, with D possibly called TRBD1 or TRBD2 (5 bases each). The CDR3 is 14 residues long. From germline, CDR1 is SGDLS and CDR2 YYNGEE. V dropped 4 bases and J dropped 7 bases, with 15 bases sitting between them. The CDR3 DNA reads as TGTGCCAGCAGCCCGGGACCCTCGGGGAATGAGCAGTTCTTC. Translating gives CASSPGPSGNEQFF.

The table lists this clonotype with a count of one. V is TRBV20-1 and J is TRBJ2-7; D remains unclear. The CDR3 totals 14 residues. Trimming cost V 3 bases and J 3 bases, with 15 bases left between them. The germline V gene has CDR1 DFQATT and CDR2 SNEGSKA (reference sequence). Here the CDR3 reads CSARLDAPNYEQYF. The DNA for the CDR3 is TGCAGTGCTAGGTTAGACGCGCCAAACTACGAGCAGTACTTC.

V usage is TRBV3-1 and J usage is TRBJ1-6; D is unclear. Germline V gene lookup returns CDR1 LGHDT and CDR2 YNNKEL (reference sequence). The CDR3 contains 13 residues. V shed 2 bases and J shed 9 bases, with 8 bases lying between them. Written as DNA, the CDR3 is TGTGCCAGCAGCCAACGACAAATTTCACCCCTCCACTTT. Its translation: CASSQRQISPLHF.

This chain joins TRBV12-3 or TRBV12-4 and TRBJ2-5; no reliable D call. The length of the CDR3 is 15 residues. V was shortened by 1 base and J by 1 base, with 10 bases between the two germline ends. The CDR3 DNA is TGTGCCAGCAGTTTAGTCTCTGGACCCCAAGAGACCCAGTACTTC. Translation: CASSLVSGPQETQYF.

The chain carries TRBV5-6 and TRBJ2-1; the match to TRBD2 covers 10 bases. V shed 0 bases and J 2 bases; nucleotides not matched to a gene: 2. The CDR3 extends over 16 amino acids. CDR1 SGHDT and CDR2 YYEEEE come from the germline V gene. Here the CDR3 reads CASSLEREGAYNEQFF. The CDR3 nucleotides read TGTGCCAGCAGCTTGGAGCGGGAGGGTGCCTACAATGAGCAGTTCTTC. The whole variable domain, filled in from reference TRBV5-6 and TRBJ2-1, reads DAGVTQSPTHLIKTRGQQVTLRCSPKSGHDTVSWYQQALGQGPQFIFQYYEEEERQRGNFPDRFSGHQFPNYSSELNVNALLLGDSALYLCASSLEREGAYNEQFFGPGTRLTVL.

V is TRBV20-1 and J is TRBJ2-5; D gene unclear. The CDR3 contains 13 residues. CDR1 DFQATT and CDR2 SNEGSKA come from the germline V gene (reference sequence). Deletions cut 7 bases from V and 0 bases from J, with 12 bases between. The CDR3 is CSVFRADQETQYF. DNA of the CDR3: TGCAGTGTATTTCGGGCGGACCAAGAGACCCAGTACTTC.

The rearrangement uses TRBV18 and TRBJ2-5; 7 bases agree with TRBD2. The J call may be in error: the DNA end matches TRBJ2-7 better. The CDR3 covers 13 residues. Germline loops: CDR1 KGHSH, CDR2 LQKENI. CDR3 sequence: CANARGGGAEQYF. CDR3 bases: TGTGCCAACGCACGGGGCGGGGGTGCCGAGCAGTACTTC.

This clonotype turned up a few times. The chain combines TRBV12-3 or TRBV12-4 with TRBJ2-5, with 9 bases lining up with TRBD2. After removal of 2 bases from V and 11 bases from J, the junction contained 6 bases not matched to a gene. This CDR3 has 13 residues. The CDR3 loop is CASSLLAGQEQYF. Written as DNA, the CDR3 is TGTGCCAGCAGTTTACTAGCGGGGCAGGAGCAGTACTTC.

The rearrangement joins TRBV29-1 to TRBJ1-1; the D gene is possibly TRBD1 (6 bases). The CDR3 spans 14 residues. V was trimmed by 7 bases and J by 0 bases, leaving 15 bases between them. Germline V gene lookup returns CDR1 SQVTM and CDR2 ANQGSEA. CDR3 protein: CSAGRQAVNTEAFF. CDR3 nucleotides: TGCAGCGCCGGTAGACAGGCGGTGAACACTGAAGCTTTCTTT.

The chain joins TRBV20-1 to TRBJ2-1, with D possibly matching TRBD1 (7 bases). The V gene lost 2 bases and the J gene lost 7 bases, with 24 bases spanning the gap. This CDR3 has 17 residues. Per germline, CDR1 DFQATT and CDR2 SNEGSKA (reference sequence). The CDR3 DNA reads as TGCAGTGCTAGATCCCCCCGTTGGGCAGGGGGGATAAATGAGCAGTTCTTC. Protein: CSARSPRWAGGINEQFF.

A few counts support this clonotype. The chain links TRBV5-5 to TRBJ1-2, with TRBD1 matching 12 bases. Trimming took 4 bases from V and 3 from J; bases not matched to a gene: 7. The CDR3 covers 16 residues. Germline CDR1 SGHKS, CDR2 YYEKEE (reference sequence). CDR3 in amino acids: CASSRDRGRDDYGYTF. The CDR3 DNA is TGTGCCAGCAGCCGGGACAGGGGGCGGGATGACTATGGCTACACCTTC.